Following are 24 T cell receptor beta chains from one sample sequenced in a study of regulatory T cells in long-lasting Graves disease. CDR3 regions were amplified by Arm-PCR using iRepertoire HTBI primers to build TCR beta libraries. TCRdb processed the multiplex PCR reads anew with MiXCR; each CDR3 protein has one entry. The sample has under 350,000 distinct CDR3 sequences; around a fifth are singletons. As for time point: persistent/refractory GD, antithyroid drugs over 5 years with positive TRAb. With RNA extracted from PBMCs as input, the TCR library was made. This specimen was peripheral blood mononuclear cells (PBMCs), taken when the disease was refractory, from a patient treated with antithyroid drugs. The receptors originated from a female donor with Graves disease.

This clonotype was observed at least ten times. This rearrangement joins TRBV15 to TRBJ1-4, with 8 bases lining up with TRBD1. V was clipped by 0 bases and J by 7 bases; unmatched bases: 10. The V gene's germline CDR1 is LNHNV and CDR2 YYDKDF (reference sequence). This CDR3 is 17 amino acids long. CDR3 amino acids: CATSRDRSTGAAEKLFF. In DNA form, the CDR3 reads TGTGCCACCAGCAGAGATCGCTCGACAGGGGCTGCTGAAAAACTGTTTTTT.

The V call is TRBV7-3, the J call TRBJ2-3, with D perhaps given as TRBD1 or TRBD2 (5 bases each). V lost 6 bases and J lost 0, with 13 bases in between. Germline V CDR1 and CDR2: SGHTA, FQGTGA. The CDR3 sequence is 15 residues long. The CDR3 DNA follows: TGTGCCAGCAGTATGGTTGGGGGTAGCACAGATACGCAGTATTTT. Its protein product is CASSMVGGSTDTQYF.

The chain couples TRBV12-3 or TRBV12-4 to TRBJ2-5, with 10 bases lining up with TRBD2. V dropped 4 bases and J dropped 4; count of bases not matched to a gene: 9. The CDR3 runs 16 residues. Here the CDR3 DNA reads TGTGCCAGCAGTTCATATCTAGCGGGAGAGGGAGAGACCCAGTACTTC. Protein product: CASSSYLAGEGETQYF.

This clonotype was recorded many times. The genes are TRBV3-1 and TRBJ2-5, with D possibly matching TRBD1 (6 bases). This CDR3 is built from 11 residues. V lost 4 bases and J lost 6, with 6 bases in between. The germline V gene encodes CDR1 LGHDT and CDR2 YNNKEL (reference sequence). DNA for the CDR3: TGTGCCAGCAGCCGGGGGCAGACCCAGTACTTC. It codes for CASSRGQTQYF.

The chain carries TRBV6-2 or TRBV6-3 and TRBJ1-1; D not certain. Per the germline V gene, CDR1 is MNHEY and CDR2 is SVGEGT. The CDR3 is 14 residues long. Trimming cost V 7 bases and J 1 base, with 13 bases left between them. Here the CDR3 DNA reads TGTGCCAGCACCCCCCGATGGGGGAACACTGAAGCTTTCTTT. Residues: CASTPRWGNTEAFF.

This clonotype was seen at least ten times. The rearrangement links TRBV6-5 to TRBJ2-7; TRBD2 is a possible D gene (5 bases). The germline V and J ends were trimmed by 2 bases and 6 bases, with 17 bases remaining between them. CDR1 MNHEY and CDR2 SVGAGI come from the germline V gene. This CDR3 has 15 amino acids. CDR3 nucleotide sequence: TGTGCCAGCAGTTACCCTTACTACCCTCGGGGCGAGCAGTACTTC. It codes for CASSYPYYPRGEQYF.

J is TRBJ2-1 and V is TRBV6-1, with TRBD1 matching over 10 bases. Germline V gives CDR1 MNHNS, CDR2 SASEGT. Trimming removed 8 bases from V and 4 bases from J; junction bases left unmatched: 2. The CDR3 has 13 residues. The CDR3 loop is CASWDRGYNEQFF. CDR3 sequence (DNA): TGTGCCAGCTGGGACAGGGGATACAATGAGCAGTTCTTC.

At least ten counts were recorded for this clonotype. The chain is built from TRBV6-1 and TRBJ1-5; D gene ambiguous. The CDR3 has 14 amino acids. CDR1 and CDR2 (germline): MNHNS, SASEGT. V shed 6 bases and J shed 2 bases, with 11 bases lying between them. The CDR3 reads CASSSPLGNQPQHF. The CDR3 DNA reads TGTGCCAGCAGCTCCCCCCTCGGCAATCAGCCCCAGCATTTT.

This clonotype was seen repeatedly, ten times or more. The V call is TRBV7-9, the J call TRBJ2-7; D might be TRBD1 or TRBD2, each matching 5 bases. Germline values: CDR1 SEHNR, CDR2 FQNEAQ (reference sequence). This CDR3 has 16 residues. V dropped 4 bases and J dropped 0 bases, with 16 bases sitting between them. The CDR3 DNA follows: TGTGCCAGCAGCTCTCCCTCCGGGGCGATCTCCTACGAGCAGTACTTC. This sequence encodes CASSSPSGAISYEQYF.

V gene TRBV29-1 combines with J gene TRBJ2-2, with a weak D call TRBD2 (5 bases). This CDR3 is 14 amino acids long. Germline values: CDR1 SQVTM, CDR2 ANQGSEA. V gave up 0 bases and J gave up 3 bases, with 8 bases separating them. The CDR3 coding sequence is TGCAGCGTTGAAGATCTGCGGGACACCGGGGAGCTGTTTTTT. This gives the protein CSVEDLRDTGELFF.

The chain joins TRBV29-1 to TRBJ1-1; D not certain. V shed 7 bases and J shed 0 bases, with 6 bases lying between them. This CDR3 has 11 residues. Germline V CDR1 and CDR2: SQVTM, ANQGSEA. The CDR3 protein is CSAGVNTEAFF. The CDR3 region has the DNA TGCAGCGCTGGAGTGAACACTGAAGCTTTCTTT.

CDR3 residues: CASSYPESSYEQYF. In DNA form, the CDR3 reads TGTGCCAGCAGTTACCCAGAGAGCTCCTACGAGCAGTACTTC. The V and J genes are TRBV6-9 and TRBJ2-7; no clear D. Germline CDR1 is MNHGY and CDR2 is SVAAGI. The CDR3 length is 14 residues. Trimming pared 3 bases from V and 0 bases from J, leaving 9 bases between.

This clonotype was detected ten times or more. The CDR3 nucleotides are TGTGCCAGCAGCCCTGGACAGGGACTAAACTATGGCTACACCTTC. Protein: CASSPGQGLNYGYTF. This rearrangement joins TRBV2 to TRBJ1-2; TRBD1 matches at 8 bases. The CDR3 totals 15 residues. V shed 6 bases, J shed 2 bases, and the junction held 8 bases outside the gene matches. Germline V gene lookup returns CDR1 SNHLY and CDR2 FYNNEI.

Regarding this clonotype: This likely traces to a read error, being one base from a far larger clone. The rearrangement joins TRBV6-5 to TRBJ2-7; no reliable D call. V was shortened by 7 bases and J by 0 bases, with 4 bases between the two germline ends. From germline, CDR1 is MNHEY and CDR2 SVGAGI. The CDR3 totals 11 residues. CDR3 amino acids: CASNSSYEQYF. CDR3 DNA: TGTGCCAGCAATTCCTCCTACGAGCAGTACTTC.

The genes are TRBV25-1 and TRBJ1-1; the D gene is possibly TRBD1 (5 bases). This CDR3 comprises 17 residues. Looked up from germline, CDR1 is MGHDK and CDR2 is SYGVNS. The germline V and J ends were trimmed by 6 bases and 1 base, with 21 bases remaining between them. The DNA for the CDR3 is TGTGCCAGCAGCCCCTCCGCGTGGGGGATACCGAACACTGAAGCTTTCTTT. Amino acid sequence: CASSPSAWGIPNTEAFF.

This clonotype appeared a few times. The chain links TRBV20-1 to TRBJ1-4, with D maybe TRBD1 (5 bases). Germline V gene data show CDR1 as DFQATT and CDR2 as SNEGSKA (reference sequence). The CDR3 spans 12 residues. Between the trimmed V and J ends, which lost 3 bases and 7 bases, there was a span of 9 bases. CDR3 DNA sequence: TGCAGTGCTAGGGGGCCCCCTGAAAAACTGTTTTTT. Its protein product is CSARGPPEKLFF.

This clonotype appeared many times. V and J are TRBV9 and TRBJ1-2; D uncertain. Germline CDR1 SGDLS, CDR2 YYNGEE. V was clipped by 0 bases and J by 6 bases, with 9 bases between them. This CDR3 spans 13 amino acids. The CDR3: CASSVGATNGYTF. The CDR3 region has the DNA TGTGCCAGCAGCGTAGGAGCGACAAATGGCTACACCTTC.

Points on this clonotype: A much more abundant neighbour one base away suggests this may be a read error. The CDR3 ends on some other residue instead of the conserved phenylalanine or tryptophan, so this is likely a read error. The rearrangement uses TRBV7-2 and TRBJ2-5; the D is unclear. The CDR3 is 14 residues long. Germline values: CDR1 SGHTA, CDR2 FQGNSA. Deletions cut 4 bases from V and 2 bases from J, with 11 bases between. CDR3 residues: CASSWVGLQETQYL. CDR3 DNA: TGTGCCAGCAGCTGGGTAGGTCTGCAAGAGACCCAGTACCTC.

This clonotype was picked up many times. This chain joins TRBV2 and TRBJ2-7; 9 bases map to TRBD2. V was pared by 6 bases and J by 6 bases, with 12 bases of the junction left unmatched. The CDR3 totals 15 residues. Germline-derived CDR1 and CDR2 are SNHLY and FYNNEI. The CDR3 DNA follows: TGTGCCAGCAGAAGGAGTTGGCGGGAGGGCAGCGAGCAGTACTTC. Residues: CASRRSWREGSEQYF. The whole variable domain, filled in from reference TRBV2 and TRBJ2-7, reads EPEVTQTPSHQVTQMGQEVILRCVPISNHLYFYWYRQILGQKVEFLVSFYNNEISEKSEIFDDQFSVERPDGSNFTLKIRSTKLEDSAMYFCASRRSWREGSEQYFGPGTRLTVT.

This clonotype was detected a few times. The rearrangement links TRBV11-2 to TRBJ2-2; D is perhaps TRBD2 (6 bases). V lost 6 bases to trimming and J lost 0 bases, with 29 bases between them. CDR3 length: 21 amino acids. Germline V gene lookup returns CDR1 SGHAT and CDR2 FQNNGV. CDR3 bases: TGTGCCAGCAGTTCCCCCCGTGGTTCCCCCCTCGGGGGTGCGAACACCGGGGAGCTGTTTTTT. It translates to CASSSPRGSPLGGANTGELFF.

This clonotype showed up many times. The rearrangement links TRBV20-1 to TRBJ1-1; no reliable D call. Per germline, CDR1 DFQATT and CDR2 SNEGSKA (reference sequence). The length of the CDR3 is 13 residues. Trimming stripped 8 bases from V and 0 bases from J, with 13 bases between. Here the CDR3 DNA reads TGCAGTCCCGAACGGGGTCTGAACACTGAAGCTTTCTTT. It yields the protein CSPERGLNTEAFF.

The chain links TRBV6-2 or TRBV6-3 to TRBJ2-2; D call uncertain. Trimming left V 6 bases short and J 3 bases short, with 5 bases between. Germline values: CDR1 MNHEY, CDR2 SVGEGT. The CDR3 has 12 amino acids. The CDR3 nucleotides are TGTGCCAGCAGAGGATACACCGGGGAGCTGTTTTTT. Residues: CASRGYTGELFF.

This clonotype has a count of ten or more. The CDR3 loop is CASRIRSNTEAFF. The CDR3 DNA reads as TGTGCCAGTAGGATCAGGAGCAACACTGAAGCTTTCTTT. The gene calls are TRBV19 and TRBJ1-1; D not resolved. V lost 6 bases and J 2 bases, leaving 10 bases between the germline ends. The CDR3 loop spans 13 amino acids. CDR1 is LNHDA and CDR2 is SQIVND in the germline V gene (reference sequence).

This clonotype was detected ten times or more. This chain uses TRBV27 with TRBJ2-7, with 9 bases identical to TRBD2. Losses at the gene ends were 0 bases for V and 6 bases for J; bases not matched to a gene: 12. Looked up from germline, CDR1 is MNHEY and CDR2 is SMNVEV (reference sequence). The CDR3 spans 17 residues. The CDR3 coding sequence is TGTGCCAGCAGTTTATCCCCCTTGGCTAGCGGGGCAGGCGAGCAGTACTTC. Its translation is CASSLSPLASGAGEQYF.